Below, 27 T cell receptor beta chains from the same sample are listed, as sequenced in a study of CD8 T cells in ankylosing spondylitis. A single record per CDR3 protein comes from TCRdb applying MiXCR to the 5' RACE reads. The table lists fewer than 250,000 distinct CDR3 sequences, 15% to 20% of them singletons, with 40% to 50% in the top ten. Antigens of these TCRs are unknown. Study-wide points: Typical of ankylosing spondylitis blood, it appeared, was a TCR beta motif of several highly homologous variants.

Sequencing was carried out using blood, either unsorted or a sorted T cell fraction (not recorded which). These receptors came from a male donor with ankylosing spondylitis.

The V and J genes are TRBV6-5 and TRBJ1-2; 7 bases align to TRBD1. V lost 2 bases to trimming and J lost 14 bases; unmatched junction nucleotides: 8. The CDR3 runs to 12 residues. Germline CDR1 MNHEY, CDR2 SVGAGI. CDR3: CASSYKGDRVTF. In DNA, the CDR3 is TGTGCCAGCAGTTACAAAGGAGACAGGGTTACCTTC.

CDR3 loop: CASSQDWARQMGGTEAFF. The CDR3, as DNA: TGCGCCAGCAGCCAAGATTGGGCGAGACAGATGGGCGGCACTGAAGCTTTCTTT. This sequence joins TRBV4-3 and TRBJ1-1, with D tentatively TRBD1 (5 bases). The CDR3 sequence is 18 residues long. V lost 0 bases, J lost 4 bases, and 21 bases lay in between. Germline V CDR1 and CDR2: LGHNA, YSLEER.

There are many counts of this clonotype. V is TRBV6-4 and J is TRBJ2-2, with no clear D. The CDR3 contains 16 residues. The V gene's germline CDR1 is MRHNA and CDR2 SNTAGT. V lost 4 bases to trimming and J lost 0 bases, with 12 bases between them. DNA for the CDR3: TGTGCCAGCAGTGCAAACTTAAGGACGAACACCGGGGAGCTGTTTTTT. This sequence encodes CASSANLRTNTGELFF.

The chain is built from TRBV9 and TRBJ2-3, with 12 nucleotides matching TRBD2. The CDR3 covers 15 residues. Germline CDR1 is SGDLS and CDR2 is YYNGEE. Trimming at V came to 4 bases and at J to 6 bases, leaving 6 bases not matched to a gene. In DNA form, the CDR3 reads TGTGCCAGCAGCCTCGGACTAGCGGGATGGGATACGCAGTATTTT. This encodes CASSLGLAGWDTQYF.

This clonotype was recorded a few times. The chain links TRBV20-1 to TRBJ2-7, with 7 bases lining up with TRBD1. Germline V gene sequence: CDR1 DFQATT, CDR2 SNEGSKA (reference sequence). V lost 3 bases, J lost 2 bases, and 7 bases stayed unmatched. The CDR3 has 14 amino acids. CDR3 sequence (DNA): TGCAGTGCTAGGGACCGGGACAGCCCCTACGAGCAGTACTTC. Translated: CSARDRDSPYEQYF.

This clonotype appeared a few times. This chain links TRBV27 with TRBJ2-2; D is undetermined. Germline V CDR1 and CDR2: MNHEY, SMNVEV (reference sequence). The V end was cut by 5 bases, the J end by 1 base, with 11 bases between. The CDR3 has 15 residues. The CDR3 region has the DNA TGTGCCAGCAGTGGCTCCCTGAAGAACACCGGGGAGCTGTTTTTT. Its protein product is CASSGSLKNTGELFF.

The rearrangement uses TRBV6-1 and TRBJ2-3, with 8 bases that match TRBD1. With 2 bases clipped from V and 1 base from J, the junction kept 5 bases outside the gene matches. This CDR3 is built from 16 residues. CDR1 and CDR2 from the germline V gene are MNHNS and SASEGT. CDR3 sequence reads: CASSEPGGQGTDTQYF. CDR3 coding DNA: TGTGCCAGCAGTGAACCCGGGGGACAGGGCACAGATACGCAGTATTTT.

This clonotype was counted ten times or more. The CDR3, as DNA: TGCAGCGTTGTAGGGGACGGCAGCAATCAGCCCCAGCATTTT. Translation: CSVVGDGSNQPQHF. V is TRBV29-1 and J is TRBJ1-5, with a tentative D call TRBD1 (5 bases). V dropped 4 bases and J dropped 1 base, with 11 bases sitting between them. From germline, CDR1 is SQVTM and CDR2 ANQGSEA. This CDR3 has 14 residues.

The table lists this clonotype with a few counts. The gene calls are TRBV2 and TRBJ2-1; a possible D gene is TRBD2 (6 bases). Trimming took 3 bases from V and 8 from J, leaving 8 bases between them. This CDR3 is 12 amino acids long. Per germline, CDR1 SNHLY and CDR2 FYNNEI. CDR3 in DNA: TGTGCCAGCAGTGACCGCGGGGATGAGCAGTTCTTC. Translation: CASSDRGDEQFF. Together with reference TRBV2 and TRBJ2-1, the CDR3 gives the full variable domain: EPEVTQTPSHQVTQMGQEVILRCVPISNHLYFYWYRQILGQKVEFLVSFYNNEISEKSEIFDDQFSVERPDGSNFTLKIRSTKLEDSAMYFCASSDRGDEQFFGPGTRLTVL.

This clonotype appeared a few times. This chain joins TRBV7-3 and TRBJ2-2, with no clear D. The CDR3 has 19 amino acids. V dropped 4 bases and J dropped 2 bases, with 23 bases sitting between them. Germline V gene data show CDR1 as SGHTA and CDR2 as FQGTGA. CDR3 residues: CASSSAPDVGGSNTGELFF. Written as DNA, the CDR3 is TGTGCCAGCAGCTCCGCCCCTGATGTGGGCGGTTCAAACACCGGGGAGCTGTTTTTT.

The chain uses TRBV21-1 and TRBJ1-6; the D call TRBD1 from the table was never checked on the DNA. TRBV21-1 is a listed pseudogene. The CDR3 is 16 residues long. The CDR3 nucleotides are TGTGCCAGCAGCAAAACCCAACAGGCCTATAATTCACCCCTCCACTTT. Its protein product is CASSKTQQAYNSPLHF.

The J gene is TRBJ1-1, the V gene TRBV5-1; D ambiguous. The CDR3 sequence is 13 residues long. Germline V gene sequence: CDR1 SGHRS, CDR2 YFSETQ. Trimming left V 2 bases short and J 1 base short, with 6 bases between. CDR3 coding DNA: TGCGCCAGCAGCTTATGGGCGAACACTGAAGCTTTCTTT. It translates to CASSLWANTEAFF.

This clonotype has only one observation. DNA of the CDR3: TGTGCCAGCAGCTTAGGGTTTGGCTTTGAGGGGGCTTTCTTT. Its protein product is CASSLGFGFEGAFF. The chain joins TRBV7-9 to TRBJ1-1, with D perhaps TRBD1 (5 bases). CDR3 length: 14 amino acids. With 1 base removed from V and 11 bases from J, the gap between germline ends came to 17 bases. Germline V gene sequence: CDR1 SEHNR, CDR2 FQNEAQ (reference sequence).

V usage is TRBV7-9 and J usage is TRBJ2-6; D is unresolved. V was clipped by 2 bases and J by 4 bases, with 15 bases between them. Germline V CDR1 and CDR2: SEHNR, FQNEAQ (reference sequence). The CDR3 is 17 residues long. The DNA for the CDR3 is TGTGCCAGCAGCTTATTGGCCTATGGGTCGGGGGCCAACGTCCTGACTTTC. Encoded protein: CASSLLAYGSGANVLTF. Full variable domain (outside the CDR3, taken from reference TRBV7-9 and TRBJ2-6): DTGVSQNPRHKITKRGQNVTFRCDPISEHNRLYWYRQTLGQGPEFLTYFQNEAQLEKSRLLSDRFSAERPKGSFSTLEIQRTEQGDSAMYLCASSLLAYGSGANVLTFGAGSRLTVL.

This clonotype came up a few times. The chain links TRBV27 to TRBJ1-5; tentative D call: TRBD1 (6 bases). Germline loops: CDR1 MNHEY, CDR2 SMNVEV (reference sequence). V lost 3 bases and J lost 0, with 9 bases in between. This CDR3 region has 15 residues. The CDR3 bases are TGTGCCAGCAGTTTGACAGGCTATAGCAATCAGCCCCAGCATTTT. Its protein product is CASSLTGYSNQPQHF.

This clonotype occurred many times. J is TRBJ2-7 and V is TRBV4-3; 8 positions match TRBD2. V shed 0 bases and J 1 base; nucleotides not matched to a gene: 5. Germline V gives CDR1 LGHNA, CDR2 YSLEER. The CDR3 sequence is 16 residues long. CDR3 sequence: CASSQDLGLGSYEQYF. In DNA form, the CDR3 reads TGCGCCAGCAGCCAAGACCTGGGACTAGGGTCCTACGAGCAGTACTTC.

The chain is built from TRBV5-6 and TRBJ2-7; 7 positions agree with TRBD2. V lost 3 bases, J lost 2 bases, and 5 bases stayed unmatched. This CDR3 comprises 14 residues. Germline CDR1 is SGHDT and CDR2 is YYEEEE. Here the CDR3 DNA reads TGTGCCAGCAGCTCGGGAGGCCCTGCCTACGAGCAGTACTTC. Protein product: CASSSGGPAYEQYF.

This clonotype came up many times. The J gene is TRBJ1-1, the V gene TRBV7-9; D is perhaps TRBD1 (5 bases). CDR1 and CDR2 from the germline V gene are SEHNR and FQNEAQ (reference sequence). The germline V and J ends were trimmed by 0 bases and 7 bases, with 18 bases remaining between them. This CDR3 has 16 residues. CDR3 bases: TGTGCCAGCAGCTTAGCGGCAGGGAGTTCGAGGGGTGAAGCTTTCTTT. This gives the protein CASSLAAGSSRGEAFF.

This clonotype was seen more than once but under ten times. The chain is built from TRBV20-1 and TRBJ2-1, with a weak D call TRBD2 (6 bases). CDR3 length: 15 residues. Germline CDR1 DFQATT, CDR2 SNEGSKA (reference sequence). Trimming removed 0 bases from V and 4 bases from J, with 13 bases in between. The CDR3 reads CSARDFRESYNEQFF. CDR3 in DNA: TGCAGTGCTAGAGATTTCCGGGAGAGTTACAATGAGCAGTTCTTC.

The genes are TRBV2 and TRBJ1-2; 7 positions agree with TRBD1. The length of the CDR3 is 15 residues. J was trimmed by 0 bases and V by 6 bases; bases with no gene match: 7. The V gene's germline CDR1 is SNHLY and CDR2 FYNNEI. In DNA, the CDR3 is TGTGCCAGCAGCTCCAACAGGGGAGCTAACTATGGCTACACCTTC. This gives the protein CASSSNRGANYGYTF.

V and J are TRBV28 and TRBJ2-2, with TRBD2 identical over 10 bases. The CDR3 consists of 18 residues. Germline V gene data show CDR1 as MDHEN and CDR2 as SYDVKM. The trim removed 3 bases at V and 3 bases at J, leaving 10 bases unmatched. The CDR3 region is CASSFPSGLARDTGELFF. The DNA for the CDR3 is TGTGCCAGCAGTTTCCCCTCGGGACTAGCGCGAGACACCGGGGAGCTGTTTTTT.

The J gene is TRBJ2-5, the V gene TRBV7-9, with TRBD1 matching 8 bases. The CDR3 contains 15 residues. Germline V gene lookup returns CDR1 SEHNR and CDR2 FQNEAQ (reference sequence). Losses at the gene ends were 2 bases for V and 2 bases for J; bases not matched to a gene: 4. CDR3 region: CASSLQGAVQETQYF. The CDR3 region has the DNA TGTGCCAGCAGCTTACAGGGGGCCGTACAAGAGACCCAGTACTTC.

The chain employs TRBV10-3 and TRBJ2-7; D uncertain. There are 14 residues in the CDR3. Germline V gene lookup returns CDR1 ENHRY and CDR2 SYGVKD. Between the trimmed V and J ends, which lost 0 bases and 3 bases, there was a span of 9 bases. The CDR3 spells CAISESDLSYEQYF. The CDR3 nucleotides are TGTGCCATCAGTGAGTCAGACCTCAGCTACGAGCAGTACTTC.

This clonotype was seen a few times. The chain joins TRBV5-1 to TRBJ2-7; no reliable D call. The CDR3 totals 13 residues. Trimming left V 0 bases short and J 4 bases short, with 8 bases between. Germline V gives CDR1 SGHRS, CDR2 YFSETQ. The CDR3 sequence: CASSLEAAYEQYF. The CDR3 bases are TGCGCCAGCAGCTTGGAGGCAGCGTACGAGCAGTACTTC.

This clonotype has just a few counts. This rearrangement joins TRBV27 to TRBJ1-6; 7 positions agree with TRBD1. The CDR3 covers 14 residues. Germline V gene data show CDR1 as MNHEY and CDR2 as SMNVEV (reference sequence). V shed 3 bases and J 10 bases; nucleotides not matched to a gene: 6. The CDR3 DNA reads TGTGCCAGCAGTTTTATAGGGGGCGGATCACCCCTCCACTTT. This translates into CASSFIGGGSPLHF.

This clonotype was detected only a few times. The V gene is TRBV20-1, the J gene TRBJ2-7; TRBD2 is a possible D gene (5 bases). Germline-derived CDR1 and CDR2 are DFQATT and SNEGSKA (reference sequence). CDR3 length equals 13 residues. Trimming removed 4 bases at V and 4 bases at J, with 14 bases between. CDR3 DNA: TGCAGTGCTAAGGACTGGGGTCTATACGAGCAGTACTTC. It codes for CSAKDWGLYEQYF.

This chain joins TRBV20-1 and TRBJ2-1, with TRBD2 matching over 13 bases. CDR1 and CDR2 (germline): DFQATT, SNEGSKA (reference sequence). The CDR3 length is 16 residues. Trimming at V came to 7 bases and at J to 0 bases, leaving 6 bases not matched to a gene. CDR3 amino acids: CSVPTSGGISYNEQFF. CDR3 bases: TGCAGTGTTCCGACTAGCGGGGGGATCTCCTACAATGAGCAGTTCTTC.